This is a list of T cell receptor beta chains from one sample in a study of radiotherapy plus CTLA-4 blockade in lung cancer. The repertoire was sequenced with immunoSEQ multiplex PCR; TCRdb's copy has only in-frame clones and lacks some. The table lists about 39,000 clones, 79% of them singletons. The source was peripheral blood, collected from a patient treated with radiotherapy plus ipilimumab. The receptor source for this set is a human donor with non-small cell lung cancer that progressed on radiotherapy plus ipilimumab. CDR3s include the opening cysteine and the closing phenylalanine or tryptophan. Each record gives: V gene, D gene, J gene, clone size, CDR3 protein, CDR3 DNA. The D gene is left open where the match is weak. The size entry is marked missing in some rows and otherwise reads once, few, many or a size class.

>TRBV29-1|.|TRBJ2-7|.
CSVGSSSYEQYF
TGCAGCGTTGGGTCGAGCTCCTACGAGCAGTACTTC
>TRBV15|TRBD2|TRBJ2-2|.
CATSRLGTGGRSGELFF
TGTGCCACCAGCCGGCTGGGCACGGGGGGGCGATCCGGGGAGCTGTTTTTT
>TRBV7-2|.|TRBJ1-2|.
CASSPLGQNYGGYTF
TGTGCCAGCAGCCCACTCGGACAGAACTACGGGGGCTACACCTTC
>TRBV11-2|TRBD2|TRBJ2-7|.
CASSLGLAGGRSYEQYF
TGTGCCAGCAGCTTAGGGCTAGCGGGGGGGAGATCCTACGAGCAGTACTTC
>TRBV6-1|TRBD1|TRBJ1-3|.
CASSDTGQAIRNTIYF
TGTGCCAGCAGTGACACGGGACAGGCAATACGAAACACCATATATTTT
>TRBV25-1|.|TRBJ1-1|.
CASKGGEVGAFF
TGTGCCAGCAAAGGGGGGGAGGTCGGAGCTTTCTTT
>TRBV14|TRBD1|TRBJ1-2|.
CASSRLQGWANYGYTF
TGTGCCAGCAGCCGCCTACAGGGGTGGGCCAACTATGGCTACACCTTC
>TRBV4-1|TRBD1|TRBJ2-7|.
CASSQGGDRVSYEQYF
TGCGCCAGCAGCCAAGGGGGGGACAGGGTTTCCTACGAGCAGTACTTC
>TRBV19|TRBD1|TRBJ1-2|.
CASSVDRGNNYGYTF
TGTGCCAGTAGTGTCGACAGGGGCAATAACTATGGCTACACCTTC
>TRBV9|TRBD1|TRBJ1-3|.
CASSVGQGGNTIYF
TGTGCCAGCAGCGTGGGACAGGGGGGGAACACCATATATTTT
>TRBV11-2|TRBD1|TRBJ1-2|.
CASSLRQGWNYGYTF
TGTGCCAGCAGCCTGAGACAGGGTTGGAACTATGGCTACACCTTC
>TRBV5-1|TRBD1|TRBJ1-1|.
CASSTGTGQNTEAFF
TGCGCCAGCAGCACTGGGACAGGACAAAACACTGAAGCTTTCTTT
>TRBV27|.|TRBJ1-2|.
CASSLDRGGRYGYTF
TGTGCCAGCAGTTTAGATCGGGGGGGGCGGTATGGCTACACCTTC
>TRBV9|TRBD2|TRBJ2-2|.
CASSPPGLAGGHNTGELFF
TGTGCCAGCAGCCCCCCGGGACTAGCGGGGGGCCACAACACCGGGGAGCTGTTTTTT
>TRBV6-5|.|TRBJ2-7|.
CASSSSGSSYEQYF
TGTGCCAGCAGTTCGTCTGGGAGCTCCTACGAGCAGTACTTC
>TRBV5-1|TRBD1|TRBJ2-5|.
CASSRTVNRGEETQYF
TGCGCCAGCAGCCGAACAGTGAACAGGGGGGAAGAGACCCAGTACTTC
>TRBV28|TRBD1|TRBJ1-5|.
CASSRTGGFQGQPQHF
TGTGCCAGCAGTAGGACAGGGGGCTTTCAGGGTCAGCCCCAGCATTTT
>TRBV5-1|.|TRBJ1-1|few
CASSLDQASTNTEAFF
TGCGCCAGCAGCTTGGATCAGGCCTCAACGAACACTGAAGCTTTCTTT
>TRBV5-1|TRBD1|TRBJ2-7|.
CASSMGPGQDYEQYF
TGCGCCAGCAGCATGGGGCCGGGACAGGACTACGAGCAGTACTTC
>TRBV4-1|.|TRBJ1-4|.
CASKNLRPTNEKLFF
TGCGCCAGCAAAAATTTGAGGCCTACTAATGAAAAACTGTTTTTT
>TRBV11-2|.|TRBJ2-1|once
CASSLSTGSYNEQFF
TGTGCCAGCAGCTTATCGACAGGCTCCTACAATGAGCAGTTCTTC
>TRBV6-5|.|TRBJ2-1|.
CASSSGRNNEQFF
TGTGCCAGCAGTTCGGGAAGGAACAATGAGCAGTTCTTC
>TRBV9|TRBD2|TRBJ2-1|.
CASSVDSGGWNEQFF
TGTGCCAGCAGCGTAGATAGCGGGGGATGGAATGAGCAGTTCTTC
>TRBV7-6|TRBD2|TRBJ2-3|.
CASSRSTSGGSTDTQYF
TGTGCCAGCAGCCGCTCGACTAGCGGGGGTAGCACAGATACGCAGTATTTT
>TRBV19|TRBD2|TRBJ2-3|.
CASRGGATDTQYF
TGTGCCAGCCGCGGGGGGGCAACAGATACGCAGTATTTT
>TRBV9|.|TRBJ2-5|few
CASSVDLEETQYF
TGTGCCAGCAGCGTAGACCTAGAAGAGACCCAGTACTTC
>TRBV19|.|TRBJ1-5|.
CASRYGWGDQPQHF
TGTGCCAGTAGGTATGGGTGGGGAGATCAGCCCCAGCATTTT
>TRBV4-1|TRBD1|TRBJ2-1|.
CASSQDPLQGDEQFF
TGCGCCAGCAGCCAAGATCCCCTACAGGGGGATGAGCAGTTCTTC
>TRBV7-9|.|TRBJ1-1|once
CASSLRQGGSFDTEAFF
TGTGCCAGCAGCTTACGCCAGGGTGGCTCTTTCGACACTGAAGCTTTCTTT
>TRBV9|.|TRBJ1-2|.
CASSPTANYGYTF
TGTGCCAGCAGTCCTACAGCTAACTATGGCTACACCTTC
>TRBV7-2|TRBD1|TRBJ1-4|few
CASSLGTGPGEKLFF
TGTGCCAGCAGCTTAGGGACAGGCCCAGGAGAAAAACTGTTTTTT
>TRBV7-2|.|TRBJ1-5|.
CASSSPRGARGNQPQHF
TGTGCCAGCAGCTCGCCCCGGGGGGCTCGGGGCAATCAGCCCCAGCATTTT
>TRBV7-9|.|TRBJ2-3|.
CASSSRDSTDTQYF
TGTGCCAGCAGCTCAAGGGACTCCACAGATACGCAGTATTTT
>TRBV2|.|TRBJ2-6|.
CASSEGAGSGANVLTF
TGTGCCAGCAGTGAAGGTGCAGGTTCTGGGGCCAACGTCCTGACTTTC
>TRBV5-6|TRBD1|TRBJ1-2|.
CASSWGTGGNGYTF
TGTGCCAGCAGCTGGGGGACAGGGGGCAATGGCTACACCTTC
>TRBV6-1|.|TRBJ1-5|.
CASSDQGYQPQHF
TGTGCCAGCAGCGATCAGGGTTATCAGCCCCAGCATTTT
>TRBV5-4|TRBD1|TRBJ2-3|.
CASSLQGGADTQYF
TGTGCCAGCAGCCTACAGGGGGGCGCAGATACGCAGTATTTT